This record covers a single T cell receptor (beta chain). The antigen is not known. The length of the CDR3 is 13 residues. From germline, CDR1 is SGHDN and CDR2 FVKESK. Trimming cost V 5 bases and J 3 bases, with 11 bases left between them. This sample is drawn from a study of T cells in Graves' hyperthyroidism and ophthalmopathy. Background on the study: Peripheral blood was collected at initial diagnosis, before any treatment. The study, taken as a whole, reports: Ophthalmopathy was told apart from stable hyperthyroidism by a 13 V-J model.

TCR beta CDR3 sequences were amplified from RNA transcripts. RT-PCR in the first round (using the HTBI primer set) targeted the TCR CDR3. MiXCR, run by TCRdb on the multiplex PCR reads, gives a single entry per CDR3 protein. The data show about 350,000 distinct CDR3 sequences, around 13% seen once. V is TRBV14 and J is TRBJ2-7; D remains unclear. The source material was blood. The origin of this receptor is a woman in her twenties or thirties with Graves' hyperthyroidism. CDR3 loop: CASSFSHGYEQYF. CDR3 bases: TGTGCCAGCAGCTTTTCTCACGGCTACGAGCAGTACTTC. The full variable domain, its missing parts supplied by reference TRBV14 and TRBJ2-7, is EAGVTQFPSHSVIEKGQTVTLRCDPISGHDNLYWYRRVMGKEIKFLLHFVKESKQDESGMPNNRFLAERTGGTYSTLKVQPAELEDSGVYFCASSFSHGYEQYFGPGTRLTVT.